This T cell receptor beta chain was profiled in a study of T cells in Graves' hyperthyroidism and ophthalmopathy. In its sample, this clonotype was seen many times. The source of the PBMCs was approximately 9.5 ml of fresh peripheral blood. Germline loops: CDR1 MDHEN, CDR2 SYDVKM. The CDR3 has 16 amino acids. The trim removed 5 bases at V and 3 bases at J, leaving 12 bases unmatched. RNA transcripts provided the source from which TCR beta CDR3 regions were amplified. First-round RT-PCR targeting the TCR CDR3 was performed with the HTBI primer set. Using its own MiXCR run on the multiplex PCR reads, TCRdb lists one record per CDR3 protein. The profile shows about 480,000 distinct CDR3 sequences, approximately 24% of them singletons.

V is TRBV28 and J is TRBJ2-7; TRBD2 matches at 8 bases. The receptor comes from a woman between 25 and 40 years old with Graves' ophthalmopathy. Source material: blood. This CDR3 reads CASSMSGGGQFYEQYF. The DNA for the CDR3 is TGTGCCAGCAGTATGTCGGGAGGGGGACAATTCTACGAGCAGTACTTC.